The 7 T cell receptor beta chains presented below share a single source sample, sequenced in a study of regulatory T cells in long-lasting Graves disease listed by TCRdb under 2021. Library preparation used multiplex PCR. Sequencing used an Illumina HiSeq 4000. TCR beta libraries were built with iRepertoire HTBI primers and Arm-PCR amplification of CDR3 regions. Using fastp at Q25 and MiXCR, TCRdb reprocessed the public reads and kept productive beta chains. When rows share a CDR3 protein, they turn into one entry using the most common DNA and genes. This sample lists hundreds of thousands of distinct CDR3 sequences; 18% were detected once. Around 37% of the sample comes from the top ten. Taken with the paper, the label for time point translates to: newly diagnosed GD, antithyroid drugs for less than 3 months. RNA was extracted from PBMCs in TRIzol for both TCR sequencing and RNA sequencing. This material consisted of peripheral blood mononuclear cells (PBMCs), taken at new diagnosis, from a patient treated with antithyroid drugs. The source is a female donor with Graves disease.

This clonotype was found many times. The rearrangement uses TRBV7-8 and TRBJ2-7; D uncertain. Germline V lookup: CDR1 SGHVS, CDR2 FQNEAQ. The CDR3 runs to 15 residues. The V end lost 1 base, the J end lost 0 bases, and 10 bases lay between the germline ends. The CDR3 bases are TGTGCCAGCAGCTTAGGAGTAGGCGCCTCCTACGAGCAGTACTTC. This encodes CASSLGVGASYEQYF.

This clonotype was seen repeatedly, ten times or more. This rearrangement joins TRBV12-3 or TRBV12-4 to TRBJ2-1; D unresolved. V shed 3 bases and J shed 7 bases, with 4 bases lying between them. This CDR3 is 11 amino acids long. The CDR3 nucleotides read TGTGCCAGCAGTTTGGAGAATGAGCAGTTCTTC. It codes for CASSLENEQFF.

The table lists this clonotype with many counts. The chain has TRBV2 and TRBJ1-5; no reliable D call. Between the trimmed V and J ends, which lost 4 bases and 4 bases, there was a span of 5 bases. This CDR3 region has 12 residues. The germline CDR1 and CDR2 sequences are SNHLY and FYNNEI. The CDR3: CASSVPNQPQHF. DNA of the CDR3: TGTGCCAGCAGTGTTCCGAATCAGCCCCAGCATTTT.

CDR3 DNA: TGTGCCAGTAGTTTGCAGGGGACGGTAAGCAATCAGCCCCAGCATTTT. Translating gives CASSLQGTVSNQPQHF. The chain carries TRBV19 and TRBJ1-5; possible D gene TRBD1, 6 bases. The V and J ends lost 5 bases and 1 base respectively, with 15 bases between them. CDR1 is LNHDA and CDR2 is SQIVND in the germline V gene (reference sequence). CDR3 length: 16 residues. Full variable domain (rest looked up from reference TRBV19 and TRBJ1-5): DGGITQSPKYLFRKEGQNVTLSCEQNLNHDAMYWYRQDPGQGLRLIYYSQIVNDFQKGDIAEGYSVSREKKESFPLTVTSAQKNPTAFYLCASSLQGTVSNQPQHFGDGTRLSIL.

The chain has TRBV19 and TRBJ2-7, with D hard to call. There are 14 residues in the CDR3. Germline CDR1 is LNHDA and CDR2 is SQIVND (reference sequence). Trimming took 3 bases from V and 2 from J, leaving 11 bases between them. The CDR3 spells CASSILGGAYEQYF. In DNA, the CDR3 is TGTGCCAGTAGTATTCTGGGCGGTGCCTACGAGCAGTACTTC.

To note about this clonotype: A clone one base away is much larger, so this may be a read error. The rearrangement uses TRBV7-9 and TRBJ2-3; D is perhaps TRBD1 or TRBD2 (5 bases each). The J call may not be correct, given that the DNA end is closer to TRBJ2-7. In germline, CDR1 is SEHNR, CDR2 FQNEAQ (reference sequence). CDR3 length: 15 amino acids. The CDR3 DNA follows: TGTGCCAGCAGCTTAGGGGGACCACGATCCAATGAGCAGTACTTC. This codes for CASSLGGPRSNEQYF.

This clonotype showed up many times. This rearrangement joins TRBV12-3 or TRBV12-4 to TRBJ1-4; no clear D gene. The CDR3 loop spans 14 amino acids. V lost 1 base and J lost 8, with 11 bases in between. The CDR3 here is CASSLGRTFEKLFF. The CDR3, as DNA: TGTGCCAGCAGTTTAGGTAGAACGTTCGAAAAACTGTTTTTT.